These 21 T cell receptor beta chains were all obtained from the same sample, sequenced in a study of shared clonotypes between healthy human individuals. Method: immunoSEQ multiplex PCR; TCRdb's copy keeps in-frame clones and lacks some. The sample lists some 2 million clones; just under 95% were seen once. Terminally differentiated effector memory CD45RA+ cells were left out of the naive CD8 fraction, which was CD45RO-negative and positively selected for CCR7. The sequenced sample was naive CD8+ T cells sorted from blood. These receptors were obtained from a man in his late teens or twenties in good health.

There are a few counts of this clone. The chain couples TRBV5-1 to TRBJ1-5; D not certain. Between the trimmed V and J ends, which lost 6 bases and 6 bases, there was a span of 4 bases. Germline assignment: CDR1 SGHRS and CDR2 YFSETQ. This CDR3 is built from 10 residues. The CDR3 bases are TGCGCCAGCATATCTCAGCCCCAGCATTTT. This sequence encodes CASISQPQHF.

The J gene is TRBJ2-1, the V gene TRBV7-6; D tentatively fits TRBD1 or TRBD2 (5 bases each). V was pared by 0 bases and J by 2 bases, with 8 bases between. From germline, CDR1 is SGHVS and CDR2 FNYEAQ. This CDR3 contains 15 residues. CDR3 sequence reads: CASSLAGDPYNEQFF. The CDR3 region has the DNA TGTGCCAGCAGCTTAGCAGGGGACCCCTACAATGAGCAGTTCTTC.

The chain carries TRBV7-9 and TRBJ2-7, with 10 nucleotides matching TRBD1. Per the germline V gene, CDR1 is SEHNR and CDR2 is FQNEAQ (reference sequence). This CDR3 is built from 16 residues. V gave up 1 base and J gave up 6 bases; unmatched junction bases: 9. This CDR3 reads CASSLGGWDRGGEQYF. The CDR3 DNA is TGTGCCAGCAGCTTAGGTGGGTGGGACAGGGGTGGCGAGCAGTACTTC.

This chain links TRBV25-1 with TRBJ1-2, with D possibly matching TRBD1 (6 bases). The CDR3 consists of 12 residues. Germline assignment: CDR1 MGHDK and CDR2 SYGVNS. Trimming shortened V by 7 bases and J by 2 bases, and 8 bases separated the two germline ends. CDR3 amino acids: CASTDSNYGYTF. CDR3 coding DNA: TGTGCCAGCACGGACAGCAACTATGGCTACACCTTC.

Notes on this clone: The sample contains more than one DNA sequence encoding this CDR3. The chain carries TRBV6-1 and TRBJ2-7; the D is unclear. Germline V gives CDR1 MNHNS, CDR2 SASEGT. CDR3 length: 12 residues. V lost 6 bases and J 0 bases, leaving 6 bases between the germline ends. The CDR3 here is CASSPNSYEQYF. Here the CDR3 DNA reads TGTGCCAGCAGCCCCAACTCCTACGAGCAGTACTTC.

The V call is TRBV12-5, the J call TRBJ2-7, with D perhaps TRBD1 (5 bases). CDR1 is LGHNT, CDR2 FRNRAP, per germline. This CDR3 comprises 16 residues. Trimming shortened V by 2 bases and J by 0 bases, and 14 bases separated the two germline ends. The CDR3 coding sequence is TGTGCTAGTGGTTTGCTAGAGACAGCCGTCTCCTACGAGCAGTACTTC. It is translated as CASGLLETAVSYEQYF.

V gene TRBV7-8 combines with J gene TRBJ1-1; TRBD1 matches 8 bases. After removal of 4 bases from V and 0 bases from J, the junction contained 7 bases not matched to a gene. The CDR3 is made up of 16 amino acids. CDR1 and CDR2 (germline): SGHVS, FQNEAQ. CDR3 DNA: TGTGCCAGCAGCTCGGGACAGGATCCCATGAACACTGAAGCTTTCTTT. It translates to CASSSGQDPMNTEAFF. Variable domain in full (rest from reference TRBV7-8 and TRBJ1-1): GAGVSQSPRYKVAKRGQDVALRCDPISGHVSLFWYQQALGQGPEFLTYFQNEAQLDKSGLPSDRFFAERPEGSVSTLKIQRTQQEDSAVYLCASSSGQDPMNTEAFFGQGTRLTVV.

The CDR3 spells CASSALAGEETQYF. The CDR3 DNA sequence: TGCGCCAGCAGTGCACTAGCGGGGGAAGAGACCCAGTACTTC. This chain uses TRBV10-1 with TRBJ2-5; 11 bases fit TRBD2. The J segment lost 3 bases and the V segment lost 4 bases, leaving 1 base of the junction unmatched. This CDR3 is built from 14 residues. Germline CDR1 WNHNN, CDR2 SYGVQD (reference sequence).

The chain employs TRBV19 and TRBJ2-3, with TRBD1 matching over 7 bases. The CDR3 runs 15 residues. The V gene end was trimmed by 9 bases and the J gene end by 3 bases; junction bases not matched to a gene: 12. The germline gives CDR1 LNHDA, CDR2 SQIVND (reference sequence). The CDR3, as DNA: TGTGCCAGCCGTCACAGGGGCTGGGATACAGATACGCAGTATTTT. Translation gives CASRHRGWDTDTQYF.

The chain employs TRBV4-1 and TRBJ2-2, with D unresolved. From germline, CDR1 is MGHRA and CDR2 YSYEKL. V lost 0 bases and J lost 6, with 11 bases in between. The CDR3 covers 15 residues. CDR3 nucleotides: TGCGCCAGCAGCCAAGATCGTACGGCCGCCGGGGAGCTGTTTTTT. Translation gives CASSQDRTAAGELFF.

The chain links TRBV6-5 to TRBJ2-1; 10 bases fit TRBD2. The CDR3 totals 15 residues. V was clipped by 4 bases and J by 4 bases; unmatched bases: 4. CDR1 MNHEY and CDR2 SVGAGI come from the germline V gene. The CDR3 bases are TGTGCCAGCAGTTCACTAGCGGGGCAGTACAATGAGCAGTTCTTC. It specifies CASSSLAGQYNEQFF.

In the case of this clone: Other DNA sequences in this specimen translate into the identical CDR3. The rearrangement links TRBV19 to TRBJ2-7, with D tentatively TRBD1 or TRBD2 (5 bases each). This CDR3 is built from 15 residues. Germline V CDR1 and CDR2: LNHDA, SQIVND (reference sequence). Trimming removed 0 bases from V and 2 bases from J, with 11 bases in between. The CDR3 DNA is TGTGCCAGTAGTATAGATGGGACGGGACCCTACGAGCAGTACTTC. Its protein product is CASSIDGTGPYEQYF.

CDR3 in DNA: TGTGCCAGCAACCCAGGGAATAGCAATCAGCCCCAGCATTTT. Its protein product is CASNPGNSNQPQHF. The chain combines TRBV2 with TRBJ1-5; tentatively, D is TRBD1 (5 bases). The germline V gene has CDR1 SNHLY and CDR2 FYNNEI. Trimming cost V 7 bases and J 0 bases, with 10 bases left between them. CDR3 length: 14 amino acids.

This chain's CDR3 is CAWRSGGQGAYEQYF. CDR3 bases: TGTGCCTGGAGATCCGGAGGACAGGGGGCGTACGAGCAGTACTTC. The chain combines TRBV30 with TRBJ2-7; 11 positions match TRBD1. The CDR3 is 15 residues long. Germline V gene sequence: CDR1 GTSNPN, CDR2 SVGIG (reference sequence). The V and J ends lost 3 bases and 4 bases, in that order; junction bases with no gene match: 8. The full variable domain, its missing parts supplied by reference TRBV30 and TRBJ2-7, is SQTIHQWPATLVQPVGSPLSLECTVEGTSNPNLYWYRQAAGRGLQLLFYSVGIGQISSEVPQNLSASRPQDRQFILSSKKLLLSDSGFYLCAWRSGGQGAYEQYFGPGTRLTVT.

This chain connects TRBV5-6 to TRBJ2-7; possibly TRBD2 for D (5 bases). Between the trimmed V and J ends, which lost 1 base and 1 base, there was a span of 6 bases. The CDR3 consists of 13 residues. Germline V gene data show CDR1 as SGHDT and CDR2 as YYEEEE. The CDR3 here is CASSLRLSYEQYF. The CDR3 DNA follows: TGTGCCAGCAGCTTGAGACTATCCTACGAGCAGTACTTC. The complete variable domain, with remaining parts taken from reference TRBV5-6 and TRBJ2-7, reads DAGVTQSPTHLIKTRGQQVTLRCSPKSGHDTVSWYQQALGQGPQFIFQYYEEEERQRGNFPDRFSGHQFPNYSSELNVNALLLGDSALYLCASSLRLSYEQYFGPGTRLTVT.

The genes are TRBV5-8 and TRBJ2-1; D may match TRBD1 or TRBD2 (5 bases each). The CDR3 sequence is 16 residues long. V was trimmed by 6 bases and J by 7 bases, leaving 23 bases between them. From germline, CDR1 is SGHTS and CDR2 YDEGEE. The CDR3: CASTFTPTGPRNEQFF. DNA of the CDR3: TGTGCCAGCACCTTTACACCCACGGGGCCTAGGAATGAGCAGTTCTTC.

In the case of this clone: This specimen includes other DNA sequences encoding the same CDR3. V usage is TRBV5-4 and J usage is TRBJ2-7, with 7 positions matching TRBD2. CDR3 length: 13 amino acids. Per germline, CDR1 SGHNT and CDR2 YYREEE (reference sequence). V was pared by 3 bases and J by 4 bases, with 4 bases of the junction left unmatched. CDR3 sequence (DNA): TGTGCCAGCAGCTCCGCCGGGGGGTACGAGCAGTACTTC. Protein sequence: CASSSAGGYEQYF.

This chain links TRBV4-3 with TRBJ2-3; 13 bases align to TRBD2. V lost 1 base and J lost 4; bases outside the gene matches: 5. CDR3 length: 17 residues. Germline V CDR1 and CDR2: LGHNA, YSLEER. CDR3 loop: CASSQGLLAGGPDTQYF. DNA of the CDR3: TGCGCCAGCAGCCAAGGTCTACTAGCGGGAGGGCCAGATACGCAGTATTTT.

The CDR3 sequence is CSVEEGSAEQYF. The CDR3 DNA sequence: TGCAGCGTTGAAGAAGGCTCAGCCGAGCAGTACTTC. This rearrangement joins TRBV29-1 to TRBJ2-7; D gene uncertain. V dropped 0 bases and J dropped 6 bases, with 9 bases sitting between them. The CDR3 loop spans 12 amino acids. The germline CDR1 and CDR2 sequences are SQVTM and ANQGSEA.

The chain uses TRBV6-5 and TRBJ2-2, with 11 bases identical to TRBD2. The CDR3 extends over 15 amino acids. Germline assignment: CDR1 MNHEY and CDR2 SVGAGI. With V trimmed by 2 bases and J by 7 bases, 3 bases remained unmatched. In DNA form, the CDR3 reads TGTGCCAGCAGTTACCTAGCGGGAGGTAACGGGGAGCTGTTTTTT. Residues: CASSYLAGGNGELFF.

This chain links TRBV6-1 with TRBJ1-1, with 8 bases that match TRBD1. The V and J ends lost 3 bases and 3 bases, in that order; junction bases with no gene match: 6. The CDR3 length is 15 residues. CDR1 and CDR2 from the germline V gene are MNHNS and SASEGT. The CDR3: CASSDTGGKDTEAFF. The CDR3 nucleotides read TGTGCCAGCAGTGATACAGGGGGGAAGGACACTGAAGCTTTCTTT.